Each of the 25 T cell receptor beta chains below was sequenced from the same sample in a study of cytomegalovirus exposure and HLA in healthy donors. Profiling relied on immunoSEQ multiplex PCR, and the TCRdb table lists in-frame clones only, not all of them. The repertoire holds under 250,000 clones, with around 86% as singletons. Sample: PBMCs. Every receptor here comes from a woman aged 18-35 years in good health and CMV-seropositive.

In its sample, this clone was seen once. The J gene is TRBJ2-5, the V gene TRBV27; tentative D call: TRBD1 (6 bases). Germline CDR1 is MNHEY and CDR2 is SMNVEV (reference sequence). There are 16 residues in the CDR3. V dropped 5 bases and J dropped 2 bases, with 18 bases sitting between them. The CDR3: CASSVNRVGVQETQYF. CDR3 nucleotides: TGTGCCAGCAGTGTAAACAGGGTAGGGGTTCAAGAGACCCAGTACTTC.

The gene calls are TRBV27 and TRBJ1-2, with D perhaps matching TRBD1 (6 bases). Per the germline V gene, CDR1 is MNHEY and CDR2 is SMNVEV (reference sequence). This CDR3 comprises 16 residues. V dropped 5 bases and J dropped 4 bases, with 20 bases sitting between them. The CDR3 DNA reads TGTGCCAGCAGTCCCGCCTCCTCACAGGGTAGCTATGGCTACACCTTC. It yields the protein CASSPASSQGSYGYTF.

The table lists this clone with a count of one. V and J are TRBV27 and TRBJ2-3; 7 nucleotides match TRBD2. The J segment lost 2 bases and the V segment lost 5 bases, leaving 10 bases of the junction unmatched. Germline V CDR1 and CDR2: MNHEY, SMNVEV (reference sequence). CDR3 length: 16 amino acids. For the CDR3, the DNA is TGTGCCAGCAGTCTAGGGCTAGCGGCCCCCACAGATACGCAGTATTTT. It is translated as CASSLGLAAPTDTQYF.

The J gene is TRBJ2-5, the V gene TRBV4-1, with 8 bases fitting TRBD1. CDR1 is MGHRA and CDR2 is YSYEKL in the germline V gene. The CDR3 runs to 14 residues. The trim removed 4 bases at V and 4 bases at J, leaving 5 bases unmatched. The CDR3 coding sequence is TGCGCCAGCAGCCCCTTGGACAGGGCAGAGACCCAGTACTTC. As protein: CASSPLDRAETQYF.

This chain connects TRBV14 to TRBJ2-5; no firm D call. V lost 4 bases and J lost 7, with 13 bases in between. CDR1 is SGHDN, CDR2 FVKESK, per germline. The length of the CDR3 is 13 residues. For the CDR3, the DNA is TGTGCCAGCAGCCCAGGCCCGTTCGTGACCCAGTACTTC. The encoded protein is CASSPGPFVTQYF.

V is TRBV11-3 and J is TRBJ2-1; D is ambiguous. The CDR3 contains 13 residues. Germline values: CDR1 SGHNT, CDR2 YENEEA. V lost 2 bases to trimming and J lost 1 base, with 3 bases between them. The CDR3 protein is CASSLQSYNEQFF. The CDR3 region has the DNA TGTGCCAGCAGCTTACAGTCCTACAATGAGCAGTTCTTC.

This chain connects TRBV7-9 to TRBJ2-2; tentative D call: TRBD1 (5 bases). The CDR3 is 16 amino acids. V gave up 6 bases and J gave up 5 bases, with 19 bases separating them. Looked up from germline, CDR1 is SEHNR and CDR2 is FQNEAQ (reference sequence). CDR3 protein: CASRRRGAGNTGELFF. CDR3 bases: TGTGCCAGCAGGCGAAGGGGCGCAGGCAATACCGGGGAGCTGTTTTTT.

V is TRBV11-3 and J is TRBJ1-4; 7 nucleotides agree with TRBD1. Germline V CDR1 and CDR2: SGHNT, YENEEA. The CDR3 consists of 13 residues. V was pared by 5 bases and J by 7 bases, with 4 bases of the junction left unmatched. The CDR3 coding sequence is TGTGCCAGCAGCCCCGGGGACAGTGAAAAACTGTTTTTT. Translation: CASSPGDSEKLFF.

J is TRBJ1-5 and V is TRBV19; possible D gene TRBD1, 6 bases. The CDR3 has 15 residues. V gave up 4 bases and J gave up 0 bases, with 10 bases separating them. CDR1 and CDR2 (germline): LNHDA, SQIVND (reference sequence). CDR3 sequence reads: CASSTWTDSNQPQHF. CDR3 bases: TGTGCCAGTAGTACCTGGACAGATAGCAATCAGCCCCAGCATTTT.

The gene calls are TRBV4-1 and TRBJ2-1; 12 bases line up with TRBD2. Germline-derived CDR1 and CDR2 are MGHRA and YSYEKL. Trimming cost V 0 bases and J 7 bases; bases outside gene matches: 13. CDR3 length equals 19 residues. The CDR3 bases are TGCGCCAGCAGCCAAGATTTCCTAGCGGGAGGGCCGCAGAAGAATGAGCAGTTCTTC. Residues: CASSQDFLAGGPQKNEQFF.

This chain connects TRBV19 to TRBJ1-1; D perhaps matches TRBD1 (5 bases). The germline gives CDR1 LNHDA, CDR2 SQIVND (reference sequence). The CDR3 consists of 14 residues. V lost 8 bases, J lost 4 bases, and 17 bases lay in between. In nucleotides, the CDR3 is TGTGCCAGTTCGGACATTCGTTTGGGCACTGAAGCTTTCTTT. Translated: CASSDIRLGTEAFF.

This chain uses TRBV5-1 with TRBJ2-1; the D is unclear. The ends were cut back, 4 bases at V and 0 bases at J, with 14 bases in the middle. Germline lookup yields CDR1 SGHRS and CDR2 YFSETQ. The CDR3 extends over 16 amino acids. CDR3 loop: CASSPVGLRSYNEQFF. In nucleotides, the CDR3 is TGCGCCAGCAGCCCGGTTGGGCTACGCTCCTACAATGAGCAGTTCTTC.

The chain has TRBV28 and TRBJ2-1; the D gene is possibly TRBD1 (6 bases). Trimming removed 2 bases at V and 6 bases at J, with 17 bases between. Germline V CDR1 and CDR2: MDHEN, SYDVKM. The length of the CDR3 is 16 residues. CDR3 sequence reads: CASSLGPGQVFNEQFF. The CDR3 nucleotides are TGTGCCAGCAGTTTAGGACCGGGACAAGTATTCAATGAGCAGTTCTTC.

The V gene is TRBV18, the J gene TRBJ1-2, with D maybe TRBD1 (5 bases). V was pared by 3 bases and J by 4 bases, with 9 bases between. Germline V gene data show CDR1 as KGHSH and CDR2 as LQKENI. The CDR3 loop spans 13 amino acids. CDR3 residues: CASSPGGAYGYTF. CDR3 DNA sequence: TGTGCCAGCTCACCGGGCGGGGCCTATGGCTACACCTTC.

The chain recombines TRBV5-1 with TRBJ1-4; TRBD1 matches at 9 bases. CDR3 length equals 17 residues. Germline CDR1 SGHRS, CDR2 YFSETQ. The V and J ends lost 4 bases and 8 bases, in that order; junction bases with no gene match: 15. The CDR3 nucleotides read TGCGCCAGCAGCCCCAACCCTTCCGGGACAGGGAGAGAAAAACTGTTTTTT. This gives the protein CASSPNPSGTGREKLFF.

The chain has TRBV28 and TRBJ2-7, with TRBD1 matching 7 bases. V lost 6 bases to trimming and J lost 3 bases; unmatched junction nucleotides: 2. Germline CDR1 is MDHEN and CDR2 is SYDVKM. This CDR3 is built from 12 residues. The CDR3 DNA is TGTGCCAGCAGACAGGGGTTCTACGAGCAGTACTTC. Amino acids: CASRQGFYEQYF.

This clone was recorded only once. The chain carries TRBV9 and TRBJ2-7, with 14 bases aligning to TRBD2. The CDR3 covers 15 residues. Looked up from germline, CDR1 is SGDLS and CDR2 is YYNGEE. Trimming removed 3 bases from V and 6 bases from J; junction bases left unmatched: 5. CDR3 nucleotide sequence: TGTGCCAGCAGCGCCGGACTAGCGGGAGGTTCCGAGCAGTACTTC. Translating gives CASSAGLAGGSEQYF.

CDR3 region: CASSPIAGGTYEQYF. The CDR3 nucleotides read TGTGCCAGCAGCCCGATAGCGGGAGGGACCTACGAGCAGTACTTC. The J gene is TRBJ2-7, the V gene TRBV6-5, with TRBD2 matching 11 bases. Germline V gene data show CDR1 as MNHEY and CDR2 as SVGAGI. Germline trimming cut 6 bases from V and 2 bases from J; bases unmatched to any gene: 6. CDR3 size: 15 residues.

The V gene is TRBV2, the J gene TRBJ1-1; TRBD1 might be the D (6 bases). Trimming took 10 bases from V and 3 from J, leaving 9 bases between them. In germline, CDR1 is SNHLY, CDR2 FYNNEI. This CDR3 has 11 amino acids. The DNA for the CDR3 is TGTGCCAAAAAGGGGGACACTGAAGCTTTCTTT. Translated: CAKKGDTEAFF.

The CDR3 DNA reads as TGCGCCAGCAGCCAGGGACAGGGGGTTCAGCCCCAGCATTTT. Its protein product is CASSQGQGVQPQHF. This sequence joins TRBV4-1 and TRBJ1-5; 11 nucleotides line up with TRBD1. J was trimmed by 6 bases and V by 3 bases; bases with no gene match: 1. The germline gives CDR1 MGHRA, CDR2 YSYEKL. The CDR3 consists of 14 residues.

The chain employs TRBV5-6 and TRBJ2-2, with TRBD2 as a possible D gene (5 bases). V was clipped by 3 bases and J by 0 bases, with 12 bases between them. Germline CDR1 is SGHDT and CDR2 is YYEEEE. The CDR3 loop spans 16 amino acids. The CDR3 sequence is CASSYGVLANTGELFF. The CDR3 DNA reads TGTGCCAGCAGCTACGGGGTACTCGCGAACACCGGGGAGCTGTTTTTT.

The CDR3 region has the DNA TGCAGCGTTGAATGGGAGGCGGAAGTCACAGATACGCAGTATTTT. Translating gives CSVEWEAEVTDTQYF. The rearrangement joins TRBV29-1 to TRBJ2-3; perhaps TRBD2 as D (6 bases). This CDR3 has 15 amino acids. CDR1 SQVTM and CDR2 ANQGSEA come from the germline V gene. V was clipped by 2 bases and J by 2 bases, with 14 bases between them.

The chain recombines TRBV5-1 with TRBJ2-5; 8 bases line up with TRBD1. CDR1 and CDR2 from the germline V gene are SGHRS and YFSETQ. Trimming at V came to 1 base and at J to 5 bases, leaving 16 bases not matched to a gene. This CDR3 is 18 amino acids long. Here the CDR3 DNA reads TGCGCCAGCAGCTTGAACCCCCTCAGACAGGGGATCCGCGAGACCCAGTACTTC. It encodes CASSLNPLRQGIRETQYF.

The chain links TRBV11-2 to TRBJ2-3; 11 nucleotides align to TRBD2. This CDR3 is built from 16 residues. V was clipped by 3 bases and J by 5 bases; unmatched bases: 7. The germline gives CDR1 SGHAT, CDR2 FQNNGV. The CDR3 DNA reads as TGTGCCAGCAGCTTCAGCGGCGGACTAGCGGGAGATACGCAGTATTTT. Translation gives CASSFSGGLAGDTQYF. Complete variable domain (other parts from reference TRBV11-2 and TRBJ2-3): EAGVAQSPRYKIIEKRQSVAFWCNPISGHATLYWYQQILGQGPKLLIQFQNNGVVDDSQLPKDRFSAERLKGVDSTLKIQPAKLEDSAVYLCASSFSGGLAGDTQYFGPGTRLTVL.

The genes are TRBV5-6 and TRBJ1-1, with 8 bases lining up with TRBD1. The length of the CDR3 is 15 residues. CDR1 is SGHDT and CDR2 is YYEEEE in the germline V gene. With 9 bases clipped from V and 5 bases from J, the junction kept 15 bases outside the gene matches. This chain's CDR3 is CATRTGFGAWTEAFF. CDR3 DNA: TGTGCCACCCGGACAGGGTTTGGTGCGTGGACTGAAGCTTTCTTT.